The clone carrying this T cell receptor (beta chain) appeared a few times. Clones were sequenced by immunoSEQ multiplex PCR, and TCRdb holds only the in-frame ones, with some missing. Found here are about 130,000 clones, around 86% of them singletons; the top ten hold around 16%. The V end lost 6 bases, the J end lost 7 bases, and 13 bases lay between the germline ends. CDR3 size: 14 residues. The germline V gene encodes CDR1 MNHEY and CDR2 SVGEGT. This specimen comes from a study of blood T cell repertoires in COVID-19. The chain combines TRBV6-2 or TRBV6-3 with TRBJ1-6; a weak D match, TRBD1 (6 bases). This clonotype originated in a woman in her 50s who had recovered from COVID-19. Specimen: peripheral blood. The CDR3 coding sequence is TGTGCCAGCAGCCCGTACAGGGCCAATTCACCCCTCCACTTT. Its protein product is CASSPYRANSPLHF.